Below, 21 T cell receptor beta chains from the same sample are listed, as sequenced in a study of CD8+ T cells in alopecia areata. Sequencing templates came from extracted RNA that was reverse transcribed into cDNA. Data came from immunoSEQ multiplex PCR; TCRdb stores just in-frame clones and leaves some out. Of some 150,000 clones listed, under 60% are singletons. Sequenced material: CD8+ T cells sorted from blood, taken at week 0. These receptors all stem from a human donor with alopecia areata.

V gene TRBV7-6 combines with J gene TRBJ2-7, with TRBD1 matching 8 bases. Looked up from germline, CDR1 is SGHVS and CDR2 is FNYEAQ. This CDR3 region has 14 residues. Trimming at V came to 5 bases and at J to 5 bases, leaving 8 bases not matched to a gene. CDR3 DNA sequence: TGTGCCAGCAGCCAACGGACAGGGCGGGACGAGCAGTACTTC. Translation gives CASSQRTGRDEQYF.

The V gene is TRBV11-2, the J gene TRBJ1-1; 7 nucleotides align to TRBD1. CDR3 length: 14 residues. Germline V CDR1 and CDR2: SGHAT, FQNNGV. V lost 7 bases, J lost 5 bases, and 10 bases stayed unmatched. CDR3 region: CASIPRGRDTEAFF. CDR3 nucleotides: TGTGCCAGCATCCCCAGGGGGAGGGATACTGAAGCTTTCTTT.

In its sample, this clone was seen a few times. The chain couples TRBV7-6 to TRBJ1-1; tentative D call: TRBD1 (5 bases). Trimming shortened V by 1 base and J by 5 bases, and 11 bases separated the two germline ends. The CDR3 runs to 14 residues. Germline loops: CDR1 SGHVS, CDR2 FNYEAQ. The CDR3 nucleotides read TGTGCCAGCAGCTTAGAGGTGGGGGAGACTGAAGCTTTCTTT. Its protein is CASSLEVGETEAFF. The full variable domain, with the rest looked up from reference TRBV7-6 and TRBJ1-1, is GAGVSQSPRYKVTKRGQDVALRCDPISGHVSLYWYRQALGQGPEFLTYFNYEAQQDKSGLPNDRFSAERPEGSISTLTIQRTEQRDSAMYRCASSLEVGETEAFFGQGTRLTVV.

This sequence joins TRBV9 and TRBJ2-7; the D gene is possibly TRBD1 (5 bases). The V end was cut by 0 bases, the J end by 0 bases, with 10 bases between. Per germline, CDR1 SGDLS and CDR2 YYNGEE. The CDR3 has 15 amino acids. The CDR3 DNA is TGTGCCAGCAGCGTAGCTACAGGACCCTCCTACGAGCAGTACTTC. Residues: CASSVATGPSYEQYF.

V is TRBV27 and J is TRBJ1-5; D is uncertain. Germline V CDR1 and CDR2: MNHEY, SMNVEV (reference sequence). The CDR3 sequence is 13 residues long. Trimming cost V 5 bases and J 5 bases, with 10 bases left between them. In DNA form, the CDR3 reads TGTGCCAGCAGTCCCCTAACCGATCAGCCCCAGCATTTT. Translating it yields CASSPLTDQPQHF.

V usage is TRBV9 and J usage is TRBJ2-7; 8 bases are shared with TRBD1. The CDR3 is 15 residues long. J was trimmed by 3 bases and V by 2 bases; bases with no gene match: 7. CDR1 and CDR2 (germline): SGDLS, YYNGEE. CDR3: CASSVGTGAFYEQYF. In DNA, the CDR3 is TGTGCCAGCAGCGTCGGGACAGGAGCCTTCTACGAGCAGTACTTC. Complete variable domain (other parts from reference TRBV9 and TRBJ2-7): DSGVTQTPKHLITATGQRVTLRCSPRSGDLSVYWYQQSLDQGLQFLIQYYNGEERAKGNILERFSAQQFPDLHSELNLSSLELGDSALYFCASSVGTGAFYEQYFGPGTRLTVT.

Only a few counts were recorded for this clone. This chain uses TRBV30 with TRBJ1-1; D not resolved. Germline V gene lookup returns CDR1 GTSNPN and CDR2 SVGIG (reference sequence). This CDR3 region has 14 residues. Deletions cut 0 bases from V and 1 base from J, with 9 bases between. CDR3 protein: CAWSVGVGNTEAFF. The CDR3 DNA is TGTGCCTGGAGTGTCGGGGTGGGGAACACTGAAGCTTTCTTT.

The V call is TRBV6-6, the J call TRBJ2-5; 10 nucleotides line up with TRBD1. Unmatched junction bases numbered 4, after V lost 4 bases and J lost 5 bases. CDR1 MNHNY and CDR2 SVGAGI come from the germline V gene (reference sequence). The CDR3 has 14 amino acids. In DNA form, the CDR3 reads TGTGCCAGCAGTTTGGGACAGGGGATCGAGACCCAGTACTTC. Its translation: CASSLGQGIETQYF.

In its sample, this clone was seen a few times. The chain joins TRBV15 to TRBJ2-5; D tentatively reads TRBD1 or TRBD2 (6 bases each). V was trimmed by 0 bases and J by 5 bases, leaving 13 bases between them. The germline V gene encodes CDR1 LNHNV and CDR2 YYDKDF (reference sequence). CDR3 length equals 15 residues. The CDR3 sequence: CATSRDRGPGETQYF. The CDR3 DNA sequence: TGTGCCACCAGCAGAGACCGGGGGCCAGGGGAGACCCAGTACTTC.

The rearrangement links TRBV29-1 to TRBJ1-1, with D perhaps matching TRBD1 (6 bases). CDR1 SQVTM and CDR2 ANQGSEA come from the germline V gene. Deletions cut 3 bases from V and 1 base from J, with 12 bases between. This CDR3 has 14 amino acids. The CDR3 bases are TGCAGCGTTGACAACAGGGCGACGAACACTGAAGCTTTCTTT. Encoded protein: CSVDNRATNTEAFF.

This sequence joins TRBV13 and TRBJ1-1, with TRBD1 identical over 7 bases. The CDR3 contains 14 residues. Germline V lookup: CDR1 PRHDT, CDR2 FYEKMQ (reference sequence). After removal of 5 bases from V and 3 bases from J, the junction contained 6 bases not matched to a gene. CDR3 nucleotide sequence: TGTGCCAGCAGCCCGGGACAGACTTACACTGAAGCTTTCTTT. It specifies CASSPGQTYTEAFF. Supplemented by reference TRBV13 and TRBJ1-1, the full variable domain reads AAGVIQSPRHLIKEKRETATLKCYPIPRHDTVYWYQQGPGQDPQFLISFYEKMQSDKGSIPDRFSAQQFSDYHSELNMSSLELGDSALYFCASSPGQTYTEAFFGQGTRLTVV.

This clone was seen a handful of times. This rearrangement joins TRBV29-1 to TRBJ2-1, with TRBD2 identical over 10 bases. The length of the CDR3 is 15 residues. V shed 1 base and J 5 bases; nucleotides not matched to a gene: 5. CDR1 and CDR2 (germline): SQVTM, ANQGSEA. This CDR3 reads CSVEGGSGGDNEQFF. The CDR3, as DNA: TGCAGCGTTGAAGGAGGGAGCGGGGGGGACAATGAGCAGTTCTTC.

The genes are TRBV4-1 and TRBJ1-4; no clear D. V lost 3 bases, J lost 7 bases, and 15 bases lay in between. CDR3 size: 15 residues. Per germline, CDR1 MGHRA and CDR2 YSYEKL. The CDR3 spells CASSHSTLGSEKLFF. The CDR3 DNA reads TGCGCCAGCAGCCATAGTACTCTGGGTTCTGAAAAACTGTTTTTT.

The chain combines TRBV21-1 with TRBJ1-3. TRBV21-1 is a pseudogene. CDR3 length: 13 residues. The CDR3: CASSALSGNTIYF. The CDR3 bases are TGTGCCAGCAGCGCCCTCTCTGGAAACACCATATATTTT.

This chain uses TRBV19 with TRBJ2-3, with 12 nucleotides matching TRBD2. Germline V gene data show CDR1 as LNHDA and CDR2 as SQIVND (reference sequence). This CDR3 has 18 amino acids. Unmatched junction bases numbered 16, after V lost 10 bases and J lost 2 bases. CDR3 region: CATRRSLTSGGPTDTQYF. For the CDR3, the DNA is TGTGCCACCCGCCGCTCCCTGACTAGCGGGGGACCCACAGATACGCAGTATTTT.

This clone was observed a handful of times. This chain connects TRBV6-5 to TRBJ1-4; D is unclear. Germline V gives CDR1 MNHEY, CDR2 SVGAGI. This CDR3 is 13 amino acids long. The germline V and J ends were trimmed by 5 bases and 1 base, with 5 bases remaining between them. This CDR3 is CASSPGTNEKLFF. The CDR3 nucleotides read TGTGCCAGCAGTCCCGGAACTAATGAAAAACTGTTTTTT.

The rearrangement links TRBV29-1 to TRBJ2-4; D may be TRBD1 or TRBD2 (6 bases each). This CDR3 spans 15 amino acids. Germline V gene lookup returns CDR1 SQVTM and CDR2 ANQGSEA. With 7 bases removed from V and 0 bases from J, the gap between germline ends came to 16 bases. The CDR3 sequence is CSAVGGRSAKNIQYF. CDR3 in DNA: TGCAGCGCCGTAGGGGGGCGGTCAGCCAAAAACATTCAGTACTTC.

This chain links TRBV30 with TRBJ2-4; D gene unclear. Trimming removed 5 bases from V and 1 base from J, with 15 bases in between. Germline assignment: CDR1 GTSNPN and CDR2 SVGIG (reference sequence). CDR3 length equals 15 residues. Here the CDR3 DNA reads TGTGCCTGGGCTCCATCAGTGTCGGCCAAAAACATTCAGTACTTC. Its protein product is CAWAPSVSAKNIQYF.

The rearrangement links TRBV30 to TRBJ1-2; 8 nucleotides agree with TRBD1. The CDR3 spans 13 residues. CDR1 and CDR2 (germline): GTSNPN, SVGIG (reference sequence). Trimming cost V 6 bases and J 1 base; bases outside gene matches: 4. As DNA, the CDR3 is TGTGCCTGTACAGGGGGAGATAACTATGGCTACACCTTC. It specifies CACTGGDNYGYTF. Looking up the rest from reference TRBV30 and TRBJ1-2 gives the full variable domain: SQTIHQWPATLVQPVGSPLSLECTVEGTSNPNLYWYRQAAGRGLQLLFYSVGIGQISSEVPQNLSASRPQDRQFILSSKKLLLSDSGFYLCACTGGDNYGYTFGSGTRLTVV.

This chain connects TRBV9 to TRBJ2-1, with D perhaps matching TRBD2 (6 bases). The CDR3 sequence is 16 residues long. Trimming pared 2 bases from V and 0 bases from J, leaving 12 bases between. CDR1 is SGDLS and CDR2 is YYNGEE in the germline V gene. The CDR3 region has the DNA TGTGCCAGCAGCGTGCAGGGACTTGGCTCCTACAATGAGCAGTTCTTC. It translates to CASSVQGLGSYNEQFF.

A few counts support this clone. The J gene is TRBJ1-2, the V gene TRBV29-1; D is uncertain. From germline, CDR1 is SQVTM and CDR2 ANQGSEA. This CDR3 has 11 amino acids. Trimming left V 4 bases short and J 6 bases short, with 9 bases between. Here the CDR3 reads CSVGTRDGYTF. Written as DNA, the CDR3 is TGCAGCGTTGGCACGAGGGATGGCTACACCTTC.